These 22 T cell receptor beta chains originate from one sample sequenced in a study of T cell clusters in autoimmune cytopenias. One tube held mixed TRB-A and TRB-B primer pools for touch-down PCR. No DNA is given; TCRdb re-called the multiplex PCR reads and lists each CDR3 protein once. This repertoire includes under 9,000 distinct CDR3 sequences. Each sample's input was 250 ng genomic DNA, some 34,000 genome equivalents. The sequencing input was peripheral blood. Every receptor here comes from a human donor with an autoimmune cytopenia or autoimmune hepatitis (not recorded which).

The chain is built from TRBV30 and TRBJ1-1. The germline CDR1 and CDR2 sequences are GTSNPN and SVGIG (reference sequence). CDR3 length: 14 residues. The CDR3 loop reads CAWSVGSPNTEAFF.

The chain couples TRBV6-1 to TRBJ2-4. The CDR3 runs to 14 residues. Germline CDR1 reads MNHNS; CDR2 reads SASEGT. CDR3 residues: CASRVAGDENIQYF.

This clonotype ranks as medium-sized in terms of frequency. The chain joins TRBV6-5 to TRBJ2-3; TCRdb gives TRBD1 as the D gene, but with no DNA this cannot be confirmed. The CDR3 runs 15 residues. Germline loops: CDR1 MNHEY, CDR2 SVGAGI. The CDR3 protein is CAAKPRQGATDTQYF.

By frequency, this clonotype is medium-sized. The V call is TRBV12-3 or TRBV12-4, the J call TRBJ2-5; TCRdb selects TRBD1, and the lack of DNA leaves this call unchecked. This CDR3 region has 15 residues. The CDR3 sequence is CASGVGDRGYGTQYF.

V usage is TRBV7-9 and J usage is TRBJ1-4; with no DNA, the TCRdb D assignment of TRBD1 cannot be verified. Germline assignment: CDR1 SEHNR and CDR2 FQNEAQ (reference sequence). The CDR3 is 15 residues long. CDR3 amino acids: CASSLFGIGEEKLFF.

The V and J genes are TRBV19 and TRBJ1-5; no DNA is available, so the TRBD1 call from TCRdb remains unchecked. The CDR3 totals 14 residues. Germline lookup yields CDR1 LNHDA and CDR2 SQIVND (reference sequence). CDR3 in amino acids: CASRGPYSNQPQHF.

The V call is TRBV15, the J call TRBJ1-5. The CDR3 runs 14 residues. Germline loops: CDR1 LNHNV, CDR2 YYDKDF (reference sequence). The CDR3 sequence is CATSREGLCQPQHF.

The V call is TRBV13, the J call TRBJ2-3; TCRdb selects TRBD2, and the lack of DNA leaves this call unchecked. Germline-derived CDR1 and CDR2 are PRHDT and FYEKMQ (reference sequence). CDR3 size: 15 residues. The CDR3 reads CASSVRSGGADTQYF.

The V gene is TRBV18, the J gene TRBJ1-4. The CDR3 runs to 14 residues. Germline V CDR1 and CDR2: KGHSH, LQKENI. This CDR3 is CASSPVTTNEKLFF.

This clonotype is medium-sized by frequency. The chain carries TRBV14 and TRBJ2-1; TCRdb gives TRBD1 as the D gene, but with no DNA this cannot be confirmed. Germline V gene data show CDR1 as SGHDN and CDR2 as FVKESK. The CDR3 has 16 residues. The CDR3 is CASSQWETGSYNEQFF.

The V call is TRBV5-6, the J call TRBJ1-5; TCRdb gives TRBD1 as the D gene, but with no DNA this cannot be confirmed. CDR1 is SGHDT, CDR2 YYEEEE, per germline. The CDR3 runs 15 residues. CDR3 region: CASSFRQNYNQPQHF.

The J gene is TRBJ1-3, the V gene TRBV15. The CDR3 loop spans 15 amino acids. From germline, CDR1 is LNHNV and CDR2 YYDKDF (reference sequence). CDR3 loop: CATSREGGVGNTIYF.

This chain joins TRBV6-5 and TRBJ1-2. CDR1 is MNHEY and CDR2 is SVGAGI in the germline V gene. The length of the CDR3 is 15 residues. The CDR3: CASSYRGGSSYGYTF.

This CDR3 is CAYLQGTRLTEAFF. The V gene is TRBV30, the J gene TRBJ1-1; absent DNA, TCRdb's TRBD1 call cannot be checked. CDR1 GTSNPN and CDR2 SVGIG come from the germline V gene (reference sequence). The CDR3 covers 14 residues.

The CDR3 here is CASSPIEETQYF. The chain employs TRBV18 and TRBJ2-5. The CDR3 is 12 residues long. Germline loops: CDR1 KGHSH, CDR2 LQKENI.

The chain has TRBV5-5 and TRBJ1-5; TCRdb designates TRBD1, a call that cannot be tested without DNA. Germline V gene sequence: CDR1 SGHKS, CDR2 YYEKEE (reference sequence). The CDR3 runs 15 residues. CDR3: CASSWGTGDIQPQHF.

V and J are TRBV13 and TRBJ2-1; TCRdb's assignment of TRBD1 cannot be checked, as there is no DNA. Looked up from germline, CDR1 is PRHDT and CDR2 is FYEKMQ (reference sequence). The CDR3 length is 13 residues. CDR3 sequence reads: CASSTTGVDEQFF.

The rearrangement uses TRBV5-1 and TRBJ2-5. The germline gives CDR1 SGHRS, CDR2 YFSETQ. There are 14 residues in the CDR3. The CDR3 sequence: CASSLAALQETQYF.

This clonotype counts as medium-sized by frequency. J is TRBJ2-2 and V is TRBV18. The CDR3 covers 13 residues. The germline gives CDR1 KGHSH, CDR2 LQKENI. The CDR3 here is CASSPGATGELFF. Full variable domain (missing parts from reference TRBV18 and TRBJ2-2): NAGVMQNPRHLVRRRGQEARLRCSPMKGHSHVYWYRQLPEEGLKFMVYLQKENIIDESGMPKERFSAEFPKEGPSILRIQQVVRGDSAAYFCASSPGATGELFFGEGSRLTVL.

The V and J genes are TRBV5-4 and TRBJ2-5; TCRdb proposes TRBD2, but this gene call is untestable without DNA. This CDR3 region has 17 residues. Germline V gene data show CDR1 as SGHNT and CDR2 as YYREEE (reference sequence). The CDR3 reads CASSFGLAGAGGKTQYF.

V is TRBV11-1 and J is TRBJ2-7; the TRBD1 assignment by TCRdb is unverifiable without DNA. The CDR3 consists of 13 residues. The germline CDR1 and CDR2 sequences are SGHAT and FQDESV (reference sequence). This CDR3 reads CASSFYRGSEQYF.

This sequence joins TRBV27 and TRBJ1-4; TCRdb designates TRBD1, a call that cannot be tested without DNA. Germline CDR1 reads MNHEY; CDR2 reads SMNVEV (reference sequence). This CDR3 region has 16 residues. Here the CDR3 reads CASSVGQGDTNEKLFF.